The TCR beta chain described here comes from a study of blood T cell repertoires in COVID-19. Study-wide context: COVID-19 samples collected from the United States, Italy and Spain covered acute and convalescent phases. PBMCs, B-cell-depleted T cells, or T cells provided the cDNA or gDNA that made up the material.

Germline CDR1 and CDR2: SGDLS and YYNGEE. CDR3 length equals 16 residues. V lost 0 bases to trimming and J lost 2 bases; unmatched junction nucleotides: 2. Assay used: immunoSEQ multiplex PCR; TCRdb lists only in-frame clones, some missing. The sample lists under 300,000 clones, roughly 88% seen once, with 2% to 2.5% in the top ten. Study members were between roughly 18 and 100 years old and lived in 20 to 25 US regions. Sequenced: PBMCs or T cells enriched from blood (not recorded which). This chain uses TRBV9 with TRBJ2-6; 7 positions match TRBD1. This clonotype was obtained from a woman in her forties with acute COVID-19. This chain's CDR3 is CASSVGQGAGANVLTF. Written as DNA, the CDR3 is TGTGCCAGCAGCGTAGGTCAGGGGGCTGGGGCCAACGTCCTGACTTTC. The complete variable domain, with remaining parts taken from reference TRBV9 and TRBJ2-6, reads DSGVTQTPKHLITATGQRVTLRCSPRSGDLSVYWYQQSLDQGLQFLIQYYNGEERAKGNILERFSAQQFPDLHSELNLSSLELGDSALYFCASSVGQGAGANVLTFGAGSRLTVL.